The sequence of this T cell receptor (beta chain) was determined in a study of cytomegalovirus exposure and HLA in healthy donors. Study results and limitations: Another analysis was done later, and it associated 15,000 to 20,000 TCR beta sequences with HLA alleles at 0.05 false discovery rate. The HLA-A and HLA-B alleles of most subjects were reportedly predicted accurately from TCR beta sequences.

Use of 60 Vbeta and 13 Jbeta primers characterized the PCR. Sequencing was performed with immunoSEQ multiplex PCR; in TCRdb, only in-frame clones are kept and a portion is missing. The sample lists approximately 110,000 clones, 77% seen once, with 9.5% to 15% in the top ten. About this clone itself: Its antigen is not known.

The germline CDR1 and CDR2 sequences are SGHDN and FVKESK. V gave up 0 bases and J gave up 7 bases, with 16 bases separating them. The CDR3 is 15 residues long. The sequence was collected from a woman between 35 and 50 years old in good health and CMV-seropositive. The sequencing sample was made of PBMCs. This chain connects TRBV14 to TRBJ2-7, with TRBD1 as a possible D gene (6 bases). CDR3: CASSQEVGIGTEQYF. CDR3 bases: TGTGCCAGCAGCCAAGAGGTCGGGATAGGGACAGAGCAGTACTTC. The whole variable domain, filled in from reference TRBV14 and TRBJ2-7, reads EAGVTQFPSHSVIEKGQTVTLRCDPISGHDNLYWYRRVMGKEIKFLLHFVKESKQDESGMPNNRFLAERTGGTYSTLKVQPAELEDSGVYFCASSQEVGIGTEQYFGPGTRLTVT.